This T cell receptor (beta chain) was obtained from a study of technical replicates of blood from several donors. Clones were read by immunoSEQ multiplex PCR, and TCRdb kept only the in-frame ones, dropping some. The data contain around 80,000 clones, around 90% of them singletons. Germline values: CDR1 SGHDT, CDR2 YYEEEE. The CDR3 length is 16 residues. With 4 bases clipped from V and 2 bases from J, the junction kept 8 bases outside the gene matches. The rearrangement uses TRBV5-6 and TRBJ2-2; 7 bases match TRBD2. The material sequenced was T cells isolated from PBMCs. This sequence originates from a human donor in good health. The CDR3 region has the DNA TGTGCCAGCAGCGTTCCGGGACTACCAAACACCGGGGAGCTGTTTTTT. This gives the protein CASSVPGLPNTGELFF.